Each of the 18 T cell receptor beta chains below was sequenced from the same sample in a study of T cells in localized non-small cell lung cancer. The repertoire was sequenced with immunoSEQ multiplex PCR; TCRdb's copy has only in-frame clones and lacks some. The repertoire holds about 1,700 clones, with 20% to 25% as singletons. Material: lung tumor tissue, obtained before any cancer treatment. These receptors were collected from a male donor aged 60 or over with stage I lung adenocarcinoma.

This clone has more than one count but fewer than ten. This chain connects TRBV19 to TRBJ1-3; D remains ambiguous. This CDR3 has 13 amino acids. Germline loops: CDR1 LNHDA, CDR2 SQIVND (reference sequence). Trimming removed 8 bases from V and 0 bases from J, with 8 bases in between. The CDR3 loop is CASGGNSGNTIYF. Written as DNA, the CDR3 is TGTGCCAGTGGCGGGAACTCTGGAAACACCATATATTTT.

The chain joins TRBV6-8 to TRBJ1-4, with D maybe TRBD1 (6 bases). The ends were cut back, 5 bases at V and 7 bases at J, with 20 bases in the middle. There are 16 residues in the CDR3. CDR1 is MNHGY and CDR2 is SAAAGT in the germline V gene. This CDR3 is CASSRRNRVPFEKLFF. In DNA, the CDR3 is TGTGCCAGCAGTCGACGAAACAGGGTTCCTTTTGAAAAACTGTTTTTT.

CDR3 bases: TGCGCCAGCAGCCAGACCGGGGACAGGGTAGTCGGGGAGCTGTTTTTT. This sequence encodes CASSQTGDRVVGELFF. The chain uses TRBV5-1 and TRBJ2-2, with 9 bases that match TRBD1. The trim removed 4 bases at V and 7 bases at J, leaving 11 bases unmatched. Germline V gene data show CDR1 as SGHRS and CDR2 as YFSETQ. This CDR3 spans 16 amino acids.

Judged by abundance, this clone is medium-sized. The genes are TRBV11-3 and TRBJ2-2; 8 nucleotides agree with TRBD1. This CDR3 contains 14 residues. Trimming took 7 bases from V and 3 from J; bases not matched to a gene: 4. Germline V gives CDR1 SGHNT, CDR2 YENEEA. The CDR3 bases are TGTGCCAGCACCACGGACAGGGACACCGGGGAGCTGTTTTTT. It encodes CASTTDRDTGELFF.

This clone is classed as medium-sized (0.01 to 0.1%). The gene calls are TRBV6-8 and TRBJ1-5, with D unresolved. Germline values: CDR1 MNHGY, CDR2 SAAAGT. Trimming removed 8 bases from V and 2 bases from J, with 10 bases in between. CDR3 length equals 13 residues. Here the CDR3 reads CASGAWRNQPQHF. CDR3 bases: TGTGCCAGCGGTGCATGGCGCAATCAGCCCCAGCATTTT.

The chain recombines TRBV10-3 with TRBJ1-5; 9 nucleotides match TRBD1. V was clipped by 6 bases and J by 4 bases; unmatched bases: 7. This CDR3 contains 15 residues. CDR1 is ENHRY and CDR2 is SYGVKD in the germline V gene. The CDR3 sequence is CAISGQGMINQPQHF. The CDR3 nucleotides read TGTGCCATCAGCGGACAGGGGATGATTAATCAGCCCCAGCATTTT.

Only a few counts were recorded for this clone. The chain links TRBV14 to TRBJ1-1, with D hard to call. CDR1 is SGHDN and CDR2 is FVKESK in the germline V gene. CDR3 length: 14 residues. Trimming stripped 4 bases from V and 0 bases from J, with 9 bases between. CDR3 in amino acids: CASSRGRLNTEAFF. The CDR3 DNA reads as TGTGCCAGCAGCCGAGGACGGCTGAACACTGAAGCTTTCTTT.

This chain connects TRBV28 to TRBJ2-7; a weak D match, TRBD2 (6 bases). This CDR3 contains 15 residues. Germline values: CDR1 MDHEN, CDR2 SYDVKM. Trimming left V 6 bases short and J 3 bases short, with 18 bases between. CDR3 sequence reads: CASRPSWRENYEQYF. CDR3 in DNA: TGTGCCAGCAGGCCATCTTGGCGGGAAAACTACGAGCAGTACTTC.

V is TRBV19 and J is TRBJ1-5; D is unresolved. Germline V lookup: CDR1 LNHDA, CDR2 SQIVND (reference sequence). This CDR3 has 14 amino acids. Trimming removed 3 bases from V and 4 bases from J, with 10 bases in between. The CDR3, as DNA: TGTGCCAGTAGTATCGGTACAGCTAATCAGCCCCAGCATTTT. This sequence encodes CASSIGTANQPQHF.

This chain connects TRBV19 to TRBJ2-6, with D possibly matching TRBD1 (5 bases). V gave up 7 bases and J gave up 0 bases, with 10 bases separating them. CDR1 and CDR2 from the germline V gene are LNHDA and SQIVND (reference sequence). The length of the CDR3 is 15 residues. CDR3 residues: CASKGVPSGANVLTF. The CDR3 region has the DNA TGTGCCAGTAAAGGGGTGCCCTCTGGGGCCAACGTCCTGACTTTC.

The chain combines TRBV11-3 with TRBJ2-7; 8 bases are a match to TRBD1. The CDR3 has 16 amino acids. Losses at the gene ends were 3 bases for V and 4 bases for J; bases not matched to a gene: 11. CDR1 is SGHNT, CDR2 YENEEA, per germline. In DNA, the CDR3 is TGTGCCAGCAGCTTGGGGGGATGGACAGGGAGGTACGAGCAGTACTTC. Residues: CASSLGGWTGRYEQYF.

The V gene is TRBV28, the J gene TRBJ2-7; 8 nucleotides match TRBD1. The CDR3 is made up of 14 amino acids. Germline trimming cut 5 bases from V and 4 bases from J; bases unmatched to any gene: 7. Germline values: CDR1 MDHEN, CDR2 SYDVKM. DNA of the CDR3: TGTGCCAGCAGTGGGACAGGTTGGTGGTACGAGCAGTACTTC. Translation: CASSGTGWWYEQYF.

This clone was observed a few times. V and J are TRBV18 and TRBJ2-2, with 9 bases identical to TRBD2. The CDR3 has 17 amino acids. The germline CDR1 and CDR2 sequences are KGHSH and LQKENI. V lost 2 bases to trimming and J lost 1 base; unmatched junction nucleotides: 5. CDR3 DNA sequence: TGTGCCAGCTCACCAATCCGCGGGGGGGTGAACACCGGGGAGCTGTTTTTT. This sequence encodes CASSPIRGGVNTGELFF.

There are a few counts of this clone. The rearrangement links TRBV30 to TRBJ1-2, with 8 bases lining up with TRBD1. Per germline, CDR1 GTSNPN and CDR2 SVGIG (reference sequence). V shed 2 bases, J shed 5 bases, and the junction held 1 base outside the gene matches. This CDR3 spans 12 amino acids. The DNA for the CDR3 is TGTGCCTGGAGTCAGGGGGCGTATGGCTACACCTTC. It translates to CAWSQGAYGYTF.

This chain uses TRBV7-8 with TRBJ1-5; TRBD1 is a possible D gene (6 bases). The CDR3 consists of 14 residues. Germline CDR1 SGHVS, CDR2 FQNEAQ. Trimming took off 4 bases at V and 4 bases at J, with 11 bases between the two ends. CDR3: CASSYLRGNQPQHF. The CDR3 nucleotides read TGTGCCAGCAGCTACTTGAGGGGGAATCAGCCCCAGCATTTT.

The chain carries TRBV6-8 and TRBJ2-2; 11 nucleotides match TRBD2. CDR1 and CDR2 from the germline V gene are MNHGY and SAAAGT. Trimming cost V 3 bases and J 1 base; bases outside gene matches: 7. The CDR3 runs to 18 residues. In nucleotides, the CDR3 is TGTGCCAGCAGTTATTCCGGACTAGCGGGTCAGAACACCGGGGAGCTGTTTTTT. Protein sequence: CASSYSGLAGQNTGELFF.

The table lists this clone with a few counts. The chain uses TRBV11-3 and TRBJ2-7; 7 bases fit TRBD2. CDR3 length: 14 amino acids. V lost 1 base and J lost 4; bases outside the gene matches: 4. The germline CDR1 and CDR2 sequences are SGHNT and YENEEA. CDR3 in DNA: TGTGCCAGCAGCTTAGTAACTAGCGAATACGAGCAGTACTTC. Translating it yields CASSLVTSEYEQYF.

This clone was recorded a few times. The chain has TRBV19 and TRBJ2-1; 8 nucleotides agree with TRBD1. CDR3 length: 15 amino acids. J lost 6 bases, V lost 5 bases, and 9 bases had no gene match. Germline V gene lookup returns CDR1 LNHDA and CDR2 SQIVND (reference sequence). CDR3 sequence: CASSLRDRSGNEQFF. The CDR3 DNA follows: TGTGCCAGTAGTCTCCGGGACAGGTCGGGCAATGAGCAGTTCTTC.